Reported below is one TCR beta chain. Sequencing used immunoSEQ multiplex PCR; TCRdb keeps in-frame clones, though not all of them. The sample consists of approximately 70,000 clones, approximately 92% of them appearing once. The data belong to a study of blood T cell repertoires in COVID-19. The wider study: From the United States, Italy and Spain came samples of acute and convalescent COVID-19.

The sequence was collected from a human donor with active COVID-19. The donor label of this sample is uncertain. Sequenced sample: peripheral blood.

The CDR3 loop reads CASALTGVPDTQYF. The CDR3 DNA reads as TGTGCCAGCGCTTTGACAGGGGTTCCAGATACGCAGTATTTT. This chain uses TRBV9 with TRBJ2-3; the match to TRBD1 covers 8 bases. There are 14 residues in the CDR3. The ends lost 7 bases at V and 4 bases at J; junction bases unmatched: 8. Germline CDR1 reads SGDLS; CDR2 reads YYNGEE.